The 29 T cell receptor beta chains below were found in one sample sequenced in a study of beta chain features in type 1 diabetes. The investigators reverse transcribed all of the isolated RNA, so they sequenced expressed TCRB transcripts. TCRdb's table, derived via immunoSEQ multiplex PCR, lists solely in-frame clones and lacks some. The sample shows around 340,000 clones, roughly 8% of them seen only once. Sample: central memory CD4+ T cells from blood. The receptors derive from a woman aged 18 to 35 in good health.

This clone was detected only a few times. V gene TRBV7-2 combines with J gene TRBJ2-7, with 7 bases matching TRBD2. V gave up 0 bases and J gave up 3 bases; unmatched junction bases: 5. CDR1 and CDR2 (germline): SGHTA, FQGNSA. The CDR3 runs 15 residues. CDR3 loop: CASSLAGGPGYEQYF. Written as DNA, the CDR3 is TGTGCCAGCAGCTTAGCGGGAGGGCCGGGCTACGAGCAGTACTTC.

This clone was seen ten or more times. This chain connects TRBV25-1 to TRBJ2-1; D is ambiguous. Germline CDR1 MGHDK, CDR2 SYGVNS. CDR3 length: 11 residues. Trimming pared 6 bases from V and 4 bases from J, leaving 4 bases between. The CDR3 is CASRGYNEQFF. CDR3 sequence (DNA): TGTGCCAGCAGGGGATACAATGAGCAGTTCTTC.

In its sample, this clone was seen a few times. This chain connects TRBV27 to TRBJ2-5; D may be TRBD2 (5 bases). Germline loops: CDR1 MNHEY, CDR2 SMNVEV (reference sequence). The CDR3 is made up of 14 amino acids. Trimming cost V 2 bases and J 5 bases, with 12 bases left between them. The CDR3 loop is CASSLGTRGETQYF. DNA of the CDR3: TGTGCCAGCAGTTTAGGAACCCGAGGGGAGACCCAGTACTTC.

The rearrangement uses TRBV5-1 and TRBJ2-1; 9 positions match TRBD2. CDR3 size: 16 residues. Germline V lookup: CDR1 SGHRS, CDR2 YFSETQ. The V and J ends lost 4 bases and 0 bases, in that order; junction bases with no gene match: 5. The CDR3 reads CASSDLSGSSYNEQFF. Written as DNA, the CDR3 is TGCGCCAGCAGCGACCTTAGCGGGAGCTCCTACAATGAGCAGTTCTTC.

This clone occurred a few times. The chain has TRBV27 and TRBJ2-1, with 7 bases that match TRBD2. The V gene's germline CDR1 is MNHEY and CDR2 SMNVEV (reference sequence). The CDR3 sequence is 15 residues long. V gave up 5 bases and J gave up 5 bases; unmatched junction bases: 9. The CDR3 loop reads CASSARLAGNNEQFF. In DNA form, the CDR3 reads TGTGCCAGCAGTGCGCGACTAGCCGGGAACAATGAGCAGTTCTTC.

The rearrangement joins TRBV27 to TRBJ2-1, with D tentatively TRBD2 (5 bases). Germline V gives CDR1 MNHEY, CDR2 SMNVEV (reference sequence). The V gene lost 6 bases and the J gene lost 3 bases, with 9 bases spanning the gap. This CDR3 has 13 residues. The CDR3 bases are TGTGCCAGCAGACTACGGGACTACAATGAGCAGTTCTTC. This codes for CASRLRDYNEQFF.

The V and J genes are TRBV5-4 and TRBJ2-1; D possibly corresponds to TRBD2 (6 bases). V was trimmed by 0 bases and J by 9 bases, leaving 10 bases between them. CDR3 length: 13 residues. The germline CDR1 and CDR2 sequences are SGHNT and YYREEE (reference sequence). The CDR3 sequence: CASSLGYGGEQFF. CDR3 in DNA: TGTGCCAGCAGCTTGGGCTACGGGGGTGAGCAGTTCTTC. The full variable domain, with the rest looked up from reference TRBV5-4 and TRBJ2-1, is ETGVTQSPTHLIKTRGQQVTLRCSSQSGHNTVSWYQQALGQGPQFIFQYYREEENGRGNFPPRFSGLQFPNYSSELNVNALELDDSALYLCASSLGYGGEQFFGPGTRLTVL.

The chain carries TRBV7-2 and TRBJ1-1, with 7 bases aligning to TRBD1. CDR1 and CDR2 from the germline V gene are SGHTA and FQGNSA. V was pared by 3 bases and J by 4 bases, with 8 bases of the junction left unmatched. The CDR3 is 15 residues long. Written as DNA, the CDR3 is TGTGCCAGCAGCTTCGTTGCAAACAGGGGCACTGAAGCTTTCTTT. This encodes CASSFVANRGTEAFF. Looking up the rest from reference TRBV7-2 and TRBJ1-1 gives the full variable domain: GAGVSQSPSNKVTEKGKDVELRCDPISGHTALYWYRQSLGQGLEFLIYFQGNSAPDKSGLPSDRFSAERTGGSVSTLTIQRTQQEDSAVYLCASSFVANRGTEAFFGQGTRLTVV.

In its sample, this clone was seen many times. V is TRBV15 and J is TRBJ1-4, with unresolved D. V was shortened by 3 bases and J by 6 bases, with 5 bases between the two germline ends. The CDR3 is made up of 12 amino acids. Germline values: CDR1 LNHNV, CDR2 YYDKDF (reference sequence). This CDR3 is CATSSLDEKLFF. In DNA, the CDR3 is TGTGCCACCAGCAGTCTTGATGAAAAACTGTTTTTT.

Regarding this clone: Relative to the germline gene, one junction end is altered; a read error may explain this. This rearrangement joins TRBV7-3 to TRBJ2-1; tentatively, D is TRBD2 (6 bases). CDR1 is SGHTA, CDR2 FQGTGA, per germline. This CDR3 has 15 residues. This CDR3 reads CASSSGTGEYSEQFF. The CDR3 DNA sequence: TGTGCCAGCAGCTCCGGGACTGGGGAATACAGTGAGCAGTTCTTC. The full variable domain, completed using reference TRBV7-3 and TRBJ2-1, is GAGVSQTPSNKVTEKGKYVELRCDPISGHTALYWYRQSLGQGPEFLIYFQGTGAADDSGLPNDRFFAVRPEGSVSTLKIQRTERGDSAVYLCASSSGTGEYSEQFFGPGTRLTVL.

The genes are TRBV4-1 and TRBJ1-1; 8 bases fit TRBD1. Trimming removed 0 bases from V and 0 bases from J; junction bases left unmatched: 12. This CDR3 is 19 amino acids long. Germline CDR1 is MGHRA and CDR2 is YSYEKL. DNA for the CDR3: TGCGCCAGCAGCCAAGATCTTAGGGGACAGGCCGGATTGAACACTGAAGCTTTCTTT. Translating gives CASSQDLRGQAGLNTEAFF.

There are a few counts of this clone. The rearrangement joins TRBV29-1 to TRBJ2-2, with D hard to call. V lost 5 bases and J lost 5, with 9 bases in between. Germline V CDR1 and CDR2: SQVTM, ANQGSEA. The CDR3 is 12 residues long. CDR3 sequence: CSVCRYTGELFF. The DNA of the CDR3 is TGCAGCGTTTGTCGGTATACCGGGGAGCTGTTTTTT.

The V call is TRBV7-2, the J call TRBJ2-7; 11 positions agree with TRBD2. The V gene's germline CDR1 is SGHTA and CDR2 FQGNSA. The CDR3 loop spans 15 amino acids. The V and J ends lost 5 bases and 3 bases, in that order; junction bases with no gene match: 6. The CDR3 coding sequence is TGTGCCAGCAGCCCCACTAGCGGGAGTTTCTACGAGCAGTACTTC. Residues: CASSPTSGSFYEQYF.

CDR3 sequence: CASNRDSGYNEQFF. CDR3 DNA sequence: TGTGCCAGCAACCGGGACAGCGGCTACAATGAGCAGTTCTTC. The gene calls are TRBV28 and TRBJ2-1; TRBD1 agrees at 7 bases. V lost 7 bases to trimming and J lost 3 bases; unmatched junction nucleotides: 6. This CDR3 is built from 14 residues. In germline, CDR1 is MDHEN, CDR2 SYDVKM.

This clone was detected many times. The V call is TRBV7-2, the J call TRBJ2-3, with no clear D. The CDR3 length is 12 residues. V lost 7 bases and J 10 bases, leaving 15 bases between the germline ends. Germline CDR1 reads SGHTA; CDR2 reads FQGNSA. The CDR3 nucleotides are TGTGCCAGCATGATGGAGCGCCCGGCGCAGTATTTT. It specifies CASMMERPAQYF.

V usage is TRBV2 and J usage is TRBJ1-1; D is uncertain. V was clipped by 11 bases and J by 7 bases, with 14 bases between them. In germline, CDR1 is SNHLY, CDR2 FYNNEI. This CDR3 has 11 residues. This CDR3 is CAGSPPFEAFF. The CDR3, as DNA: TGTGCCGGCTCTCCTCCGTTTGAAGCTTTCTTT.

A note on this clone: This may stem from a read error, because a much larger clone lies one nucleotide away. The chain combines TRBV9 with TRBJ2-7; 12 bases agree with TRBD2. Germline-derived CDR1 and CDR2 are SGDLS and YYNGEE. This CDR3 comprises 15 residues. After removal of 0 bases from V and 2 bases from J, the junction contained 0 bases not matched to a gene. CDR3 nucleotide sequence: TGTGCCAGCAGCGTAGGACTAGCGGGAGCCTACGAGCAGTACTTC. It encodes CASSVGLAGAYEQYF.

This clone was counted between two and nine times. J is TRBJ2-3 and V is TRBV4-2, with TRBD1 matching over 8 bases. The CDR3 spans 14 residues. Germline V gives CDR1 LGHNA, CDR2 YNFKEQ. The trim removed 6 bases at V and 2 bases at J, leaving 4 bases unmatched. The CDR3, as DNA: TGTGCCAGCAGATCGGACAGGGCCACAGATACGCAGTATTTT. It is translated as CASRSDRATDTQYF.

A few counts support this clone. J is TRBJ2-3 and V is TRBV6-6, with TRBD1 identical over 9 bases. The CDR3 contains 16 residues. V was clipped by 7 bases and J by 6 bases; unmatched bases: 14. Germline V gives CDR1 MNHNY, CDR2 SVGAGI (reference sequence). CDR3 sequence: CASTRGRGQGMDTQYF. For the CDR3, the DNA is TGTGCCAGCACCCGCGGACGGGGACAGGGAATGGATACGCAGTATTTT.

CDR3 in DNA: TGTGCCAGCAGCCCCCGGGGGGCTAGCACCGGGGAGCTGTTTTTT. This encodes CASSPRGASTGELFF. V is TRBV7-3 and J is TRBJ2-2; TRBD2 is a possible D gene (7 bases). Trimming removed 5 bases at V and 4 bases at J, with 14 bases between. CDR3 length: 15 amino acids. The V gene's germline CDR1 is SGHTA and CDR2 FQGTGA.

This chain links TRBV2 with TRBJ2-1; TRBD2 matches 8 bases. This CDR3 has 15 amino acids. CDR1 and CDR2 (germline): SNHLY, FYNNEI. The V segment lost 6 bases and the J segment 4 bases; nucleotides outside the gene matches: 8. CDR3 DNA: TGTGCCAGCAGACAGACTAGCGAGACGTACAATGAGCAGTTCTTC. Translated, it gives CASRQTSETYNEQFF.

The J gene is TRBJ1-5, the V gene TRBV4-3; D is perhaps TRBD1 (6 bases). The germline gives CDR1 LGHNA, CDR2 YSLEER. V lost 0 bases and J lost 6, with 12 bases in between. This CDR3 spans 15 amino acids. The DNA of the CDR3 is TGCGCCAGCAGCCAAGAGGTTGGGGGGGCTCAGCCCCAGCATTTT. Translation: CASSQEVGGAQPQHF.

This clone was observed a handful of times. The V and J genes are TRBV5-4 and TRBJ2-2; TRBD2 might be the D (6 bases). V lost 4 bases to trimming and J lost 7 bases, with 11 bases between them. The V gene's germline CDR1 is SGHNT and CDR2 YYREEE (reference sequence). The CDR3 is 13 amino acids. Written as DNA, the CDR3 is TGTGCCAGCAGCACCACTAGCAACGGGGAGCTGTTTTTT. Protein sequence: CASSTTSNGELFF.

This clone was detected a few times. The chain carries TRBV18 and TRBJ2-3; D is tentatively TRBD1 or TRBD2 (5 bases each). The CDR3 covers 15 residues. V was shortened by 3 bases and J by 2 bases, with 12 bases between the two germline ends. Germline V gives CDR1 KGHSH, CDR2 LQKENI. The CDR3 loop is CASSPQGAHTDTQYF. CDR3 coding DNA: TGTGCCAGCTCACCTCAGGGAGCTCACACAGATACGCAGTATTTT.

This clone has a handful of counts. The rearrangement links TRBV6-1 to TRBJ2-1; 14 nucleotides agree with TRBD2. Trimming at V came to 8 bases and at J to 6 bases, leaving 9 bases not matched to a gene. CDR1 is MNHNS, CDR2 SASEGT, per germline. This CDR3 comprises 16 residues. The CDR3 DNA sequence: TGTGCCAGCGGTGGGACTAGCGGGAGTGTAGTCAATGAGCAGTTCTTC. It encodes CASGGTSGSVVNEQFF.

There are a few counts of this clone. The chain joins TRBV7-8 to TRBJ1-5; weak D call: TRBD1 (6 bases). The V end lost 1 base, the J end lost 5 bases, and 12 bases lay between the germline ends. CDR1 is SGHVS, CDR2 FQNEAQ, per germline. The length of the CDR3 is 15 residues. The CDR3 DNA sequence: TGTGCCAGCAGCTTAGAGCCAGGGGAGTATCAGCCCCAGCATTTT. It encodes CASSLEPGEYQPQHF.

The chain joins TRBV9 to TRBJ2-7, with 13 nucleotides matching TRBD2. The CDR3 is made up of 16 amino acids. In germline, CDR1 is SGDLS, CDR2 YYNGEE. With 0 bases clipped from V and 6 bases from J, the junction kept 6 bases outside the gene matches. CDR3 in amino acids: CASSVGTSGSFGEQYF. The DNA of the CDR3 is TGTGCCAGCAGCGTAGGGACTAGCGGGAGCTTTGGCGAGCAGTACTTC. Looking up the rest from reference TRBV9 and TRBJ2-7 gives the full variable domain: DSGVTQTPKHLITATGQRVTLRCSPRSGDLSVYWYQQSLDQGLQFLIQYYNGEERAKGNILERFSAQQFPDLHSELNLSSLELGDSALYFCASSVGTSGSFGEQYFGPGTRLTVT.

The chain has TRBV11-2 and TRBJ2-1; 10 positions agree with TRBD1. This CDR3 has 15 amino acids. V was pared by 1 base and J by 9 bases, with 6 bases of the junction left unmatched. Looked up from germline, CDR1 is SGHAT and CDR2 is FQNNGV. This chain's CDR3 is CASSLAGTGVFEQFF. The CDR3 DNA sequence: TGTGCCAGCAGCTTAGCCGGGACAGGGGTTTTTGAGCAGTTCTTC.

The chain carries TRBV29-1 and TRBJ2-3, with D possibly being TRBD1 (6 bases). This CDR3 spans 12 amino acids. The germline V gene encodes CDR1 SQVTM and CDR2 ANQGSEA. Trimming left V 6 bases short and J 4 bases short, with 11 bases between. The CDR3 coding sequence is TGCAGCGTCCTACAGGGTTCAGATACGCAGTATTTT. This gives the protein CSVLQGSDTQYF.